This TCR beta chain was recorded in a study of vaccination effects on CD4 cells after COVID-19 (dated by TCRdb to between 2021 and 2022). About the investigation overall: Each participant received two doses of an mRNA SARS-CoV-2 vaccine, either BNT162b2 or mRNA-1273. Altogether, roughly 10 COVID-19 convalescent patients and several SARS-CoV-2-naive healthy vaccine recipients made up the full study. SARS-CoV-2 spike-specific CD4+ TCR repertoires from before and after mRNA vaccination were compared in COVID-19 convalescent patients and in infection-naive vaccine recipients. The Oncomine TCR Beta short-read assay on an Illumina iSeq 100 was used to sequence cultures from other donors in the study. Results and caveats for the whole study, not just this receptor: At late post-vaccination timepoints, both infection-induced and vaccine-induced clones showed marked clonal contraction, consistent with waning T cell responses. In healthy vaccine recipients, vaccine-induced clones were almost all SARS-CoV-2 mono-reactive, with only 1 of 255 being cross-reactive with common cold coronaviruses. Only a small number of convalescent patients were included, and no early post-infection timepoints were available, which limited the study.

Details on this clone: Which antigen it targets is not known. It has no much larger one-base neighbor in the sample; base qualities were not kept.

The CDR3 sequence holds 17 residues, the cysteine and phenylalanine included. Here the CDR3 DNA is all that survives: 51 bases in frame from base 1. In the ViraFEST assay, PBMC were stimulated with viral peptide pools, and antigen-specific CD4+ T cell clonotypes were then identified by expansion using TCR sequencing. After around 10 days of culture, CD4+ T cells were isolated with the EasySep CD4+ T cell isolation kit. None of the healthy vaccine recipients had a prior SARS-CoV-2 infection, which was confirmed by nucleocapsid antibody tests that came back negative both before and after vaccination. About 2.1 million PBMC per well were cultured in IMDM with about 4.5% human AB serum, about 9.4 IU/ml IL-2 and gentamicin, plus 10 ug/ml peptides. Half of the culture medium was replaced with fresh IL-2-containing medium on days 3 and 7. Each peptide stimulation condition was cultured in triplicate wells unless otherwise noted. PBMC were separated from whole blood using Ficoll-Paque Plus gradient centrifugation and were then either cryopreserved at -140C or used fresh. Overlapping peptide pools spanned the spike proteins of SARS-CoV-2 and the common cold coronaviruses HCoV-NL63, HCoV-OC43 and HCoV-229E. The QIAamp micro DNA kit was used to extract genomic DNA from the cultured CD4+ T cells.

Libraries were prepared through the immunoSEQ multiplex PCR assay. TCR beta CDR3 sequencing was performed on DNA from the cultured, isolated CD4+ T cells. In the original analysis: Non-productive TCR sequences were removed, reads were trimmed to the CDR3 region, and CDR3s of at least 7 amino acids were retained. Antigen-specific clonotypes were identified using the MANAFEST web app by comparison of expansion in peptide wells against reference cultures. To be called positive, a clone needed expansion at FDR<0.05 compared with the reference and with all other wells, an odds ratio greater than 5, and a frequency greater than 0.1% in two replicate wells. A clonotype was called cross-reactive if it was significantly expanded both in SARS-CoV-2 spike wells and in at least one common cold coronavirus spike condition. CDR3 similarity was assessed by Levenshtein distance using the stringdist R package, and unrooted trees were constructed with ape in R 3.6.1. TCRdb limited this immuneACCESS table to in-frame rearrangements with V and J called. A share of clones is missing; checked studies link under half to unresolved V genes, and the rest is unexplained. D and trimming come from the DNA, and the V and J calls and clone size come from that table. A total of 73,000 or so clones appear in this sample, more than 60% of them only once. In total, the top ten clones hold more than 9% of the sample.

The sequence derives from a human donor who received a COVID-19 vaccine. This chain is built from TRBV7-5 and TRBJ1-2; whether TRBD1, the table's D call, matches the DNA was not checked. TRBV7-5 is a listed pseudogene. The source was CD4+ T cells from PBMCs cultured with SARS-CoV-2 spike peptides, collected before COVID-19 vaccination. The sample's cell subset or site label, in plain terms: SARS-CoV-2 spike overlapping peptide pool stimulation. The nucleotide sequence reads TGTGCCAGAAGCGCGACTCATAACAGGGGCAATCCTTATGGCTACACCTTC. Its protein is CARSATHNRGNPYGYTF.